Following are 5 T cell receptor beta chains from one sample sequenced in a study of T-cell reconstitution after alpha-beta-depleted transplantation in children. Preparing the TCRbeta library involved the use of unique molecular identifiers. MiXCR was run by TCRdb on the PCR reads, yielding one entry per CDR3 protein. The table shows around 140,000 distinct CDR3 sequences, with roughly 8.8% occurring only once. Sequencing used PBMCs, mostly from graft donor cells, obtained 180 days after TCRalphabeta/CD19-depleted stem cell transplant. Receptors were obtained from a female patient aged 2-9 years who had a stem cell transplant for congenital amegakaryocytic thrombocytopenia, so the T cells may come from the graft donor.

The chain has TRBV19 and TRBJ2-1; D call uncertain. The CDR3 sequence is 15 residues long. Per the germline V gene, CDR1 is LNHDA and CDR2 is SQIVND (reference sequence). Trimming removed 5 bases at V and 14 bases at J, with 25 bases between. CDR3 nucleotide sequence: TGTGCCAGTAGTCCCCCCCCAACCTGGGTGGCAGAGAAGTTCTTC. It specifies CASSPPPTWVAEKFF.

The V call is TRBV5-6, the J call TRBJ1-5; possible D gene TRBD1, 5 bases. Germline V gene sequence: CDR1 SGHDT, CDR2 YYEEEE. CDR3 length equals 16 residues. Trimming removed 1 base from V and 1 base from J, with 12 bases in between. CDR3 region: CASSLFRAGSNQPQHF. The CDR3 DNA follows: TGTGCCAGCAGCTTGTTCAGGGCGGGAAGCAATCAGCCCCAGCATTTT.

Ten or more counts support this clonotype. The chain carries TRBV12-3 or TRBV12-4 and TRBJ2-1; D not resolved. The CDR3 totals 17 residues. V lost 6 bases and J 4 bases, leaving 22 bases between the germline ends. The CDR3 sequence: CASSPRPEKDPYNEQFF. The CDR3 bases are TGTGCCAGCAGCCCCAGGCCTGAAAAGGACCCATACAATGAGCAGTTCTTC.

This clonotype occurred many times. The chain recombines TRBV28 with TRBJ2-2, with no clear D. The CDR3 covers 15 residues. Germline-derived CDR1 and CDR2 are MDHEN and SYDVKM. Trimming shortened V by 2 bases and J by 5 bases, and 12 bases separated the two germline ends. The CDR3: CASSLILGVTGELFF. CDR3 bases: TGTGCCAGCAGTTTAATCCTTGGGGTTACCGGGGAGCTGTTTTTT.

This clonotype was recorded at least ten times. V and J are TRBV28 and TRBJ2-3; unclear D gene. Germline loops: CDR1 MDHEN, CDR2 SYDVKM. Trimming removed 4 bases at V and 4 bases at J, with 12 bases between. The CDR3 length is 14 residues. The DNA of the CDR3 is TGTGCCAGCAGTTCCCGGATACCGCCAGATACGCAGTATTTT. The encoded protein is CASSSRIPPDTQYF.